The 26 T cell receptor beta chains presented below share a single source sample, sequenced in a study of OX40 agonist ivuxolimab in advanced cancers. TCRdb's table, derived via immunoSEQ multiplex PCR, lists solely in-frame clones and lacks some. The sample consists of 70,000 to 80,000 clones, around nine tenths of them appearing once. This specimen was CD4+ or CD8+ T cells sorted from blood, taken in a trial of the OX40 agonist ivuxolimab. The receptor source for this set is an adult with an advanced solid tumor such as melanoma, head and neck, liver or kidney cancer.

The rearrangement joins TRBV7-8 to TRBJ2-1, with no clear D. Trimming left V 2 bases short and J 0 bases short, with 8 bases between. Per the germline V gene, CDR1 is SGHVS and CDR2 is FQNEAQ. The CDR3 contains 15 residues. In DNA form, the CDR3 reads TGTGCCAGCAGCTTATCAAGCAGCTCCTACAATGAGCAGTTCTTC. Protein: CASSLSSSSYNEQFF.

The gene calls are TRBV11-2 and TRBJ1-6, with unresolved D. CDR1 SGHAT and CDR2 FQNNGV come from the germline V gene. V gave up 5 bases and J gave up 10 bases, with 18 bases separating them. The CDR3 runs 15 residues. CDR3 amino acids: CASSPSTGLGSPLHF. As DNA, the CDR3 is TGTGCCAGCAGCCCATCGACGGGCCTGGGATCACCCCTCCACTTT.

The rearrangement joins TRBV11-1 to TRBJ2-3; D is perhaps TRBD1 (5 bases). Germline CDR1 SGHAT, CDR2 FQDESV (reference sequence). This CDR3 comprises 13 residues. The V end was cut by 5 bases, the J end by 14 bases, with 20 bases between. Written as DNA, the CDR3 is TGTGCCAGCAGCCCTAATATGGGGCCCATCAGGTATTTT. Its protein is CASSPNMGPIRYF.

V usage is TRBV2 and J usage is TRBJ1-6; D remains unclear. The V gene's germline CDR1 is SNHLY and CDR2 FYNNEI. This CDR3 has 15 residues. The V gene lost 0 bases and the J gene lost 9 bases, with 12 bases spanning the gap. The CDR3 loop reads CASSEAKGGGSPLHF. CDR3 in DNA: TGTGCCAGCAGTGAAGCGAAGGGTGGCGGTTCACCCCTCCACTTT.

The genes are TRBV5-1 and TRBJ1-2; D is undetermined. CDR3 length: 14 amino acids. Germline loops: CDR1 SGHRS, CDR2 YFSETQ. Trimming stripped 0 bases from V and 4 bases from J, with 10 bases between. The CDR3 nucleotides read TGCGCCAGCAGCTTGGACCCAGACCTCTATGGCTACACCTTC. It translates to CASSLDPDLYGYTF.

The V and J genes are TRBV5-1 and TRBJ1-1; D unclear. The CDR3 extends over 15 amino acids. Trimming removed 1 base from V and 4 bases from J, with 14 bases in between. The germline gives CDR1 SGHRS, CDR2 YFSETQ. The CDR3 loop is CASSLSAVGGTEAFF. The CDR3, as DNA: TGCGCCAGCAGCTTGTCGGCCGTCGGAGGCACTGAAGCTTTCTTT.

This clone was seen more than once but under ten times. The chain combines TRBV30 with TRBJ2-1; no firm D call. The germline V gene encodes CDR1 GTSNPN and CDR2 SVGIG (reference sequence). The CDR3 covers 14 residues. Trimming took off 0 bases at V and 9 bases at J, with 15 bases between the two ends. As DNA, the CDR3 is TGTGCCTGGAGTGTAACTACCCATGGGGTTGAGCAGTTCTTC. Residues: CAWSVTTHGVEQFF.

This clone was detected only a few times. The chain has TRBV4-2 and TRBJ2-7, with 12 bases matching TRBD2. V shed 4 bases and J 4 bases; nucleotides not matched to a gene: 5. The CDR3 is 15 residues long. Germline CDR1 LGHNA, CDR2 YNFKEQ. The CDR3 DNA follows: TGTGCCAGCAGCCCGGGACTAGCGGGCCTATACGAGCAGTACTTC. This sequence encodes CASSPGLAGLYEQYF.

The chain recombines TRBV27 with TRBJ1-6; a weak D match, TRBD1 (5 bases). The CDR3 sequence is 18 residues long. V lost 4 bases to trimming and J lost 0 bases, with 16 bases between them. The V gene's germline CDR1 is MNHEY and CDR2 SMNVEV (reference sequence). The CDR3 loop reads CASSSWDFQSSYNSPLHF. For the CDR3, the DNA is TGTGCCAGCAGTTCCTGGGACTTTCAGAGCTCCTATAATTCACCCCTCCACTTT.

This clone was counted once. The genes are TRBV18 and TRBJ2-1; 14 bases are a match to TRBD2. The germline V gene has CDR1 KGHSH and CDR2 LQKENI. V lost 6 bases to trimming and J lost 8 bases; unmatched junction nucleotides: 9. The CDR3 is 16 amino acids. The DNA for the CDR3 is TGTGCCAGCTCCGAGGGGACTAGCGGGAGTGGGTATGAGCAGTTCTTC. This codes for CASSEGTSGSGYEQFF.

The chain joins TRBV30 to TRBJ2-3, with 8 bases identical to TRBD2. The ends lost 2 bases at V and 0 bases at J; junction bases unmatched: 13. Germline assignment: CDR1 GTSNPN and CDR2 SVGIG (reference sequence). The CDR3 spans 18 residues. CDR3 nucleotide sequence: TGTGCCTGGAGTCCAAGTCGGGTGCTAGCGGGTAGCACAGATACGCAGTATTTT. It translates to CAWSPSRVLAGSTDTQYF.

This sequence joins TRBV5-1 and TRBJ1-1, with D tentatively TRBD1 (6 bases). This CDR3 has 15 residues. Between the trimmed V and J ends, which lost 4 bases and 8 bases, there was a span of 21 bases. Germline V lookup: CDR1 SGHRS, CDR2 YFSETQ. The CDR3 sequence is CASSLPTGTTKEAFF. As DNA, the CDR3 is TGCGCCAGCAGCCTACCCACCGGGACAACCAAAGAAGCTTTCTTT.

This clone was recorded only once. The rearrangement joins TRBV4-1 to TRBJ1-5, with D perhaps TRBD1 (5 bases). V gave up 4 bases and J gave up 5 bases, with 9 bases separating them. Germline-derived CDR1 and CDR2 are MGHRA and YSYEKL. This CDR3 is built from 13 residues. The CDR3 coding sequence is TGCGCCAGCAGCCCCATGACAGATCAGCCCCAGCATTTT. This sequence encodes CASSPMTDQPQHF.

The chain carries TRBV27 and TRBJ1-2, with unresolved D. The CDR3 spans 13 residues. Trimming stripped 6 bases from V and 7 bases from J, with 15 bases between. The germline CDR1 and CDR2 sequences are MNHEY and SMNVEV (reference sequence). The CDR3 sequence is CASRAGRQGGYTF. The CDR3 nucleotides read TGTGCCAGCAGGGCCGGGAGGCAAGGTGGCTACACCTTC.

The chain links TRBV6-1 to TRBJ2-1; tentative D call: TRBD2 (6 bases). The ends were cut back, 8 bases at V and 10 bases at J, with 21 bases in the middle. This CDR3 comprises 14 residues. Germline V gives CDR1 MNHNS, CDR2 SASEGT. CDR3 DNA sequence: TGTGCCAGCTTATATTCGAGGACGGGAGAGGAGCAGTTCTTC. This codes for CASLYSRTGEEQFF.

This clone was seen only once. The rearrangement uses TRBV6-6 and TRBJ2-5; TRBD1 agrees at 7 bases. In germline, CDR1 is MNHNY, CDR2 SVGAGI (reference sequence). Germline trimming cut 0 bases from V and 2 bases from J; bases unmatched to any gene: 3. The CDR3 is 15 residues long. In DNA form, the CDR3 reads TGTGCCAGCAGTTACTCCGGACAGGAGCAAGAGACCCAGTACTTC. As protein: CASSYSGQEQETQYF.

The CDR3 DNA sequence: TGTGCCAGCAGTGACCGGGACACAGATACGCAGTATTTT. It translates to CASSDRDTDTQYF. This sequence joins TRBV2 and TRBJ2-3; weak D call: TRBD2 (5 bases). V shed 3 bases and J shed 2 bases, with 6 bases lying between them. The CDR3 extends over 13 amino acids. In germline, CDR1 is SNHLY, CDR2 FYNNEI.

This clone appeared once. The CDR3 is CASSLGGREIWYF. CDR3 DNA sequence: TGTGCCAGCAGTCTAGGAGGAAGAGAGATTTGGTACTTC. The V call is TRBV6-1, the J call TRBJ2-7; perhaps TRBD2 as D (5 bases). The CDR3 consists of 13 residues. The V end lost 5 bases, the J end lost 12 bases, and 20 bases lay between the germline ends. Looked up from germline, CDR1 is MNHNS and CDR2 is SASEGT.

The gene calls are TRBV7-3 and TRBJ2-7; D not certain. This CDR3 is built from 13 residues. Germline CDR1 is SGHTA and CDR2 is FQGTGA. V dropped 4 bases and J dropped 3 bases, with 10 bases sitting between them. DNA for the CDR3: TGTGCCAGCAGCTATGGGCCCGACTACGAGCAGTACTTC. Protein sequence: CASSYGPDYEQYF.

V and J are TRBV13 and TRBJ1-4; D possibly corresponds to TRBD1 (6 bases). The CDR3 consists of 15 residues. The germline gives CDR1 PRHDT, CDR2 FYEKMQ (reference sequence). Trimming left V 1 base short and J 8 bases short, with 14 bases between. The CDR3 loop is CASSLAQQGGEKLFF. The CDR3 DNA is TGTGCCAGCAGCTTAGCCCAACAGGGCGGGGAAAAACTGTTTTTT.

V usage is TRBV6-5 and J usage is TRBJ1-1, with D possibly matching TRBD1 (5 bases). This CDR3 is 14 amino acids long. CDR1 MNHEY and CDR2 SVGAGI come from the germline V gene. V lost 6 bases to trimming and J lost 3 bases, with 14 bases between them. In nucleotides, the CDR3 is TGTGCCAGCAGCCGGCTCAGAGGGGACACTGAAGCTTTCTTT. Its translation: CASSRLRGDTEAFF.

The chain has TRBV5-8 and TRBJ2-3, with 10 bases identical to TRBD2. The V gene end was trimmed by 4 bases and the J gene end by 6 bases; junction bases not matched to a gene: 11. The CDR3 spans 16 residues. Per germline, CDR1 SGHTS and CDR2 YDEGEE. The CDR3 here is CASSLGSSGSPDTQYF. As DNA, the CDR3 is TGTGCCAGCAGCCTTGGGTCTAGCGGGAGTCCCGATACGCAGTATTTT.

This clone has only one observation. This chain connects TRBV4-2 to TRBJ1-1; D possibly corresponds to TRBD1 (6 bases). Germline assignment: CDR1 LGHNA and CDR2 YNFKEQ. The V end was cut by 5 bases, the J end by 6 bases, with 22 bases between. The CDR3 totals 16 residues. CDR3 coding DNA: TGTGCCAGCAGCTCACCCCTGGCAGGGGCGGAAGCTGAAGCTTTCTTT. Translated: CASSSPLAGAEAEAFF.

This chain links TRBV4-3 with TRBJ2-2, with TRBD1 matching over 8 bases. Per the germline V gene, CDR1 is LGHNA and CDR2 is YSLEER. The CDR3 has 22 residues. Trimming took 1 base from V and 0 from J; bases not matched to a gene: 19. Here the CDR3 DNA reads TGCGCCAGCAGCCAAGGGAGGAGGGCACCGGGACAGGTGTATGCGAACACCGGGGAGCTGTTTTTT. Its translation is CASSQGRRAPGQVYANTGELFF.

The J gene is TRBJ1-6, the V gene TRBV7-2; D not certain. Germline V gives CDR1 SGHTA, CDR2 FQGNSA. The V end lost 1 base, the J end lost 6 bases, and 10 bases lay between the germline ends. This CDR3 spans 15 amino acids. CDR3 region: CASSLVIGSNSPLHF. CDR3 sequence (DNA): TGTGCCAGCAGCTTAGTAATCGGGAGTAATTCACCCCTCCACTTT.

The chain recombines TRBV7-3 with TRBJ2-3, with unresolved D. From germline, CDR1 is SGHTA and CDR2 FQGTGA. This CDR3 comprises 14 residues. The V gene lost 2 bases and the J gene lost 3 bases, with 9 bases spanning the gap. The CDR3 DNA is TGTGCCAGCAGCTTAGGAGCAGTTACAGATACGCAGTATTTT. Amino acids: CASSLGAVTDTQYF.